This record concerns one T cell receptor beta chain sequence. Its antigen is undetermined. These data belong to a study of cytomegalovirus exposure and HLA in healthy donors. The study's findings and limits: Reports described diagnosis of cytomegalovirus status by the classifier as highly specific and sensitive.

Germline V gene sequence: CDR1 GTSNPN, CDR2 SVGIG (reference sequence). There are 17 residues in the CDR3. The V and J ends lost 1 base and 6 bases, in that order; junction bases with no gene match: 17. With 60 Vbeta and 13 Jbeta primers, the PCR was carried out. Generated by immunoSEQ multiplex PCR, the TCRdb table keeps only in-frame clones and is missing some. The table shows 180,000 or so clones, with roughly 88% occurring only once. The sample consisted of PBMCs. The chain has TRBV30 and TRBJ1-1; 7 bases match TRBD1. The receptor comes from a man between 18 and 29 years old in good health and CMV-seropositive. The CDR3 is CAWSAQSQGFSPAEAFF. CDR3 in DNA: TGTGCCTGGAGTGCTCAATCACAGGGGTTTTCTCCGGCTGAAGCTTTCTTT.